This TCR beta chain derives from a study of CD8 T cells in ankylosing spondylitis. Findings and caveats of the study: Certain motif variants had earlier appeared in reactive arthritis synovial fluid and blood. Disease-linked clones reportedly concentrated significantly in matched ankylosing spondylitis synovial fluid. CD8+ disease-linked clones were present at relatively low frequencies in blood. What seemed typical of ankylosing spondylitis blood was a TCR beta motif built from 7 or 8 highly homologous variants.

This clonotype appeared many times. The antigen remains undetermined. Germline V gene lookup returns CDR1 SQVTM and CDR2 ANQGSEA. Germline trimming cut 5 bases from V and 1 base from J; bases unmatched to any gene: 3. CDR3 length: 14 residues. Quantitative molecular-barcoded 5'-RACE generated the TCR beta libraries. TCRdb ran MiXCR on the 5' RACE reads and lists one entry per CDR3 protein. The sample has around 770,000 distinct CDR3 sequences, over 9.5% seen once. The sequence was obtained from a male donor with ankylosing spondylitis. The chain is built from TRBV29-1 and TRBJ2-2; TRBD1 agrees at 8 bases. The sequenced sample consisted of blood, either unsorted or a sorted T cell fraction (not recorded which). In DNA, the CDR3 is TGCAGCGTTCCCGGACAGGGGAACACCGGGGAGCTGTTTTTT. Translating gives CSVPGQGNTGELFF.